Described below is a single T cell receptor (beta chain) sequence and its context. This clone was picked up a small number of times. Its antigen has not been determined. Base qualities are not recorded, but no much larger clone differs from it by a single base. The data belong to a study of beta chain features in type 1 diabetes (dated 2018 in TCRdb). For the study in its entirety: No differences in mean age, gender distribution, total cell number or subset yield were found between patients and healthy donors. The study compared TCRB repertoires of sorted circulating CD4+ T cell subsets between recently diagnosed type 1 diabetes patients and matched healthy donors. A total of around 110,000,000 sorted cells were examined across all samples, and a strong correlation was observed between cell number per subset and RNA yield. Regulatory and stem cell-like memory subsets were isolated from only 8 patients and roughly 8 healthy donors, whereas naive and central memory subsets came from all 30 or so donors. Broad study findings and their caveats: Fewer insertions and more nucleotide deletions at VDJ recombination sites were observed in patients with type 1 diabetes, implying thymic rearrangement abnormalities. Sequencing cDNA rather than genomic DNA could over-represent highly expressing activated cells, although activation and CD3 levels did not differ between groups. HLA sub-analyses involved small numbers of individuals, so any influence of HLA type on TCRB rearrangement remained unresolved. PCR may preferentially amplify shorter templates, but because patient and control samples were amplified and corrected together, any resulting skew would affect both groups equally. Naive, central memory and regulatory TCRB repertoires appeared to be more similar among patients than among healthy donors. Type 1 diabetes patients showed a moderate but significant shortening of TCRB CDR3 length in all four CD4+ subsets.

Counted from cysteine to phenylalanine, this CDR3 has 14 amino acids. The CDR3 DNA has 42 bases and is translated from base 1. Each donor gave one peripheral blood draw, roughly 110 mL on average, collected into heparinised tubes. Using a panel that included CD45RO, CCR7, CD25, CD127, CD95 and CD27, naive, central memory, regulatory and stem cell-like memory CD4+ T cells were sorted on a BD FACSAria II. Every sorted population had a purity above 98%. PBMCs were isolated right away by Lymphoprep density gradient centrifugation and were stained directly, without culture. So that batch effects would be minimized, each experiment stained and sorted samples in pairs, pairing one healthy donor with one patient. The entire isolated RNA was reverse transcribed using the High Capacity cDNA Reverse Transcription Kit, and thus expressed TCRB transcripts were sequenced. Deep immunoSEQ sequencing was applied to naive, central memory and regulatory T cell samples, giving an average of about 3.4 million total reads per sample. Sorted cells were lysed in RLT buffer, and RNA was extracted using DNase-treated RNeasy Micro or Mini kits according to cell number. To prevent cross-contamination, every cell subset was processed on its own, while patient and healthy donor samples were processed together. TCRB sequences were amplified from cDNA with the immunoSEQ multiplex PCR, producing 87-bp fragments spanning the CDR3 region. Sequencing of the amplicons was done on the Illumina HiSeq platform. As for the original processing: Synthetic template baselines were used to correct PCR bias computationally, reads within Hamming distance 2 were collapsed together, and singletons that could not be merged were discarded. By aligning reads against IMGT, V, D and J genes, CDR3 length, and insertions or deletions at six rearrangement sites were assigned. Within each subset, clonotype counts were normalized to sorted cell number, after which true diversity and Gini coefficients were computed with the tcR R package. Repertoire sharing was quantified using the overlap coefficient calculated on TCRB nucleotide sequences. TCRdb mirrors the immuneACCESS table, restricted to in-frame sequences. Some clones are absent from its copies; in checked studies, under half trace to an unresolved V gene, and the reason for the others is unknown. V and J calls and clone size come straight from that table; D and trimming were deduced from the DNA. The sample profile shows about 180,000 clones; roughly 7.1% of them were found once. 0.94% of the sample is held by the ten biggest clonotypes.

This receptor was obtained from a woman aged 40 to 55 with type 1 diabetes. The sample taken for sequencing was central memory CD4+ T cells from blood. The rearranged segments are TRBV21-1 and TRBJ1-1. TRBV21-1 counts as a pseudogene. The sequence in DNA is TGTGCCAGCAGCAAAGGGGGGGGAGGCACTGAAGCTTTCTTT. Its coded protein is CASSKGGGGTEAFF.